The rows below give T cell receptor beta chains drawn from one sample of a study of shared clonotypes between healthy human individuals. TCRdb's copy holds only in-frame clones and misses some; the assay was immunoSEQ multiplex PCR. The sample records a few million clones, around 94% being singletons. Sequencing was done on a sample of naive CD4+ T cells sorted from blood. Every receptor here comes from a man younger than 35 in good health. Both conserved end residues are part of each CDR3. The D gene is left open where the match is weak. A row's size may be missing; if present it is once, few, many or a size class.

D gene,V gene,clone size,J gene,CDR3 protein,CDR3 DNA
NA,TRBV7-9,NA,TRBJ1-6,CASSQTGLYSPLHF,TGTGCCAGCAGTCAGACAGGCCTATATTCACCCCTCCACTTT
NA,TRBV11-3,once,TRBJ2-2,CASSPLGENTGELFF,TGTGCCAGCAGCCCCCTGGGGGAGAACACCGGGGAGCTGTTTTTT
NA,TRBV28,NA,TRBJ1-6,CASSLGVTHSPLHF,TGTGCCAGCAGTTTAGGGGTGACCCATTCACCCCTCCACTTT
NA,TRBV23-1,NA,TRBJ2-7,CASRPKKGSKSYEQYF,TGCGCCAGCAGACCGAAAAAGGGGTCTAAGTCCTACGAGCAGTACTTC
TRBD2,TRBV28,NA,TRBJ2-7,CASGMGGVTYEQYF,TGTGCCAGCGGCATGGGAGGGGTGACCTACGAGCAGTACTTC
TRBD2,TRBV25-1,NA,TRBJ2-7,CASRNPTGGTYEQYF,TGTGCCAGCAGGAACCCCACCGGGGGGACCTACGAGCAGTACTTC
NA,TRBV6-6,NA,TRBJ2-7,CASSPDSSPLYEQYF,TGTGCCAGCAGTCCGGACAGCAGTCCCCTCTACGAGCAGTACTTC
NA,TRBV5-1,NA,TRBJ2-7,CASRGSGSYEQYF,TGCGCCAGCAGGGGCAGTGGATCCTACGAGCAGTACTTC
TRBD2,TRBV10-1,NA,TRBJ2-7,CASSEAGGEQYF,TGCGCCAGCTCTGAGGCGGGGGGGGAGCAGTACTTC
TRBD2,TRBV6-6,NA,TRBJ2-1,CASSPRLAGIGEQFF,TGTGCCAGCAGTCCCCGCCTAGCGGGAATAGGAGAGCAGTTCTTC
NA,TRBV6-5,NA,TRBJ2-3,CASSPGDTQYF,TGTGCCAGCAGCCCGGGGGATACGCAGTATTTT
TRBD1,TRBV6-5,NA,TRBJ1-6,CATFPGTAGSPLHF,TGTGCCACTTTTCCGGGGACAGCGGGTTCACCCCTCCACTTT
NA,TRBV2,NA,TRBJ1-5,CASSEQGSGNQPQHF,TGTGCCAGCAGTGAACAGGGGTCGGGCAATCAGCCCCAGCATTTT
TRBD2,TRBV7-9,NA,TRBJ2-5,CASSLAKGLAGGPVPQYF,TGTGCCAGCAGCTTAGCAAAAGGACTAGCGGGGGGACCGGTCCCCCAGTACTTC
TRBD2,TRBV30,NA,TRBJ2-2,CAWSPLAGMAGELFF,TGTGCCTGGAGTCCTCTAGCGGGAATGGCCGGGGAGCTGTTTTTT
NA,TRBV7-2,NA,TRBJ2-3,CASSLEGIDTQYF,TGTGCCAGCAGCTTAGAGGGAATAGATACGCAGTATTTT
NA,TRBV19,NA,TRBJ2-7,CASRLDRASYEQYF,TGTGCCAGTAGACTCGACAGAGCCTCCTACGAGCAGTACTTC
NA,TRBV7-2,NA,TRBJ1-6,CASSLKGFSPLHF,TGTGCCAGCAGCTTAAAGGGATTTTCACCCCTCCACTTT
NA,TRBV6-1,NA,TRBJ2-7,CASSAPGVSAYEQYF,TGTGCCAGCAGTGCCCCAGGGGTGAGCGCCTACGAGCAGTACTTC
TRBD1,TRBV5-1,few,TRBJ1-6,CASSLETGRDNSPLHF,TGCGCCAGCAGCTTGGAGACAGGGCGGGATAATTCACCCCTCCACTTT
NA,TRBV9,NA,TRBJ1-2,CASSVDGGYYGYTF,TGTGCCAGCAGCGTCGACGGGGGCTACTATGGCTACACCTTC
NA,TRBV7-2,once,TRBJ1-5,CASSIQQGSVQPQHF,TGTGCCAGCAGCATTCAACAGGGTTCGGTTCAGCCCCAGCATTTT
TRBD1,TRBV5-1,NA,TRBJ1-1,CASTTGGSAEAFF,TGCGCCAGCACGACAGGGGGCTCCGCTGAAGCTTTCTTT
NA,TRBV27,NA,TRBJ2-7,CASSLQGTYEQYF,TGTGCCAGCAGTTTACAGGGAACCTACGAGCAGTACTTC
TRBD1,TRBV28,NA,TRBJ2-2,CASSLHPTGLTGELFF,TGTGCCAGCAGTCTCCACCCGACAGGGCTGACCGGGGAGCTGTTTTTT
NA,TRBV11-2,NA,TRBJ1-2,CASSFGKLLHGYTF,TGTGCCAGCAGCTTTGGGAAATTGCTGCATGGCTACACCTTC
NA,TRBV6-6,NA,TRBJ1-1,CASSYSEALAEAFF,TGTGCCAGCAGTTACTCAGAGGCGTTGGCTGAAGCTTTCTTT
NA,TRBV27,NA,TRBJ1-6,CASSPGGYYNSPLHF,TGTGCCAGCAGTCCCGGGGGTTACTATAATTCACCCCTCCACTTT
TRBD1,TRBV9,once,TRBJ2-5,CASSLVTGKGETQYF,TGTGCCAGCAGCCTAGTGACAGGGAAGGGAGAGACCCAGTACTTC
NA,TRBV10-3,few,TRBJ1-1,CAARGMNTEAFF,TGTGCCGCCCGGGGGATGAACACTGAAGCTTTCTTT
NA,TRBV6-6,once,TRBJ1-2,CASERTSGNYGYTF,TGTGCCAGTGAGAGGACGTCGGGTAACTATGGCTACACCTTC
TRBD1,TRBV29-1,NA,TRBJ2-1,CSVEGQGDEQFF,TGCAGCGTTGAGGGACAGGGCGATGAGCAGTTCTTC
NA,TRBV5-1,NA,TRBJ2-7,CASSLNAGPYEQYF,TGCGCCAGCAGCTTGAACGCGGGACCCTACGAGCAGTACTTC
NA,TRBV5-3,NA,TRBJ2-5,CARSAKETQYF,TGTGCCAGAAGCGCGAAAGAGACCCAGTACTTC
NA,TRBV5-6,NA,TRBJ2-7,CASSWLEGASEQYF,TGTGCCAGCAGCTGGCTGGAGGGAGCCTCCGAGCAGTACTTC
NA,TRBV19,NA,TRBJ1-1,CASSLGTGMNTEAFF,TGTGCCAGTAGTCTAGGAACAGGGATGAACACTGAAGCTTTCTTT
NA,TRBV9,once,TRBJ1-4,CASSVEDSPNEKLFF,TGTGCCAGCAGCGTAGAGGACAGTCCTAATGAAAAACTGTTTTTT
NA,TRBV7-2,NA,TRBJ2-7,CASSLALDGAHF,TGTGCCAGCAGCTTAGCGCTGGACGGCGCCCACTTC
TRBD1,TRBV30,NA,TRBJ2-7,CAWSPGQGVYEQYF,TGTGCCTGGAGCCCGGGACAGGGGGTCTACGAGCAGTACTTC
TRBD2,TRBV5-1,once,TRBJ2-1,CASSLVSSGPYNEQFF,TGCGCCAGCAGCTTGGTGTCTAGCGGTCCTTACAATGAGCAGTTCTTC
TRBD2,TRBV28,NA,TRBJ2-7,CASSHYSTGTSGYEQYF,TGTGCCAGCAGCCACTACTCAACCGGGACTAGCGGTTACGAGCAGTACTTC
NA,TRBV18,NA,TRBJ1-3,CASSPDPPSSGNTIYF,TGTGCCAGCTCACCAGACCCCCCATCTTCTGGAAACACCATATATTTT
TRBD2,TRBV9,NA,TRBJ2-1,CASSPSMSSGANNEQFF,TGTGCCAGCAGCCCTTCAATGTCTAGCGGGGCTAACAATGAGCAGTTCTTC
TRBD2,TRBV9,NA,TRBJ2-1,CASCEREGSYNEQFF,TGTGCCAGCTGCGAGCGGGAGGGTTCCTACAATGAGCAGTTCTTC
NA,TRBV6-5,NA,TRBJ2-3,CASSYGGVPTDTQYF,TGTGCCAGCAGTTATGGCGGGGTCCCCACAGATACGCAGTATTTT
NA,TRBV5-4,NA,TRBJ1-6,CASSLGGGKSSYNSPLHF,TGTGCCAGCAGCTTGGGCGGGGGCAAGAGCTCCTATAATTCACCCCTCCACTTT
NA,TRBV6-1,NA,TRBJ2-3,CASSELGVTQYF,TGTGCCAGCAGTGAACTGGGGGTTACGCAGTATTTT
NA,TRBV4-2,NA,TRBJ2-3,CASSQDQSADTQYF,TGTGCCAGCAGCCAAGATCAAAGTGCAGATACGCAGTATTTT
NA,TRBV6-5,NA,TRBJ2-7,CASRVGHFSYEQYF,TGTGCCAGCAGGGTAGGACATTTCTCCTACGAGCAGTACTTC
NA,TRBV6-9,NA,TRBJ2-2,CASSYEEGADKDGELFF,TGTGCCAGCAGTTATGAAGAAGGGGCTGATAAGGACGGGGAGCTGTTTTTT
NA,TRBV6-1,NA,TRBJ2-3,CASSEGRGADTQYF,TGTGCCAGCAGTGAAGGCAGGGGAGCAGATACGCAGTATTTT
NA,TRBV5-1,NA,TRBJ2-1,CASSIDRGHNEQFF,TGCGCCAGCAGCATAGACCGGGGCCACAATGAGCAGTTCTTC